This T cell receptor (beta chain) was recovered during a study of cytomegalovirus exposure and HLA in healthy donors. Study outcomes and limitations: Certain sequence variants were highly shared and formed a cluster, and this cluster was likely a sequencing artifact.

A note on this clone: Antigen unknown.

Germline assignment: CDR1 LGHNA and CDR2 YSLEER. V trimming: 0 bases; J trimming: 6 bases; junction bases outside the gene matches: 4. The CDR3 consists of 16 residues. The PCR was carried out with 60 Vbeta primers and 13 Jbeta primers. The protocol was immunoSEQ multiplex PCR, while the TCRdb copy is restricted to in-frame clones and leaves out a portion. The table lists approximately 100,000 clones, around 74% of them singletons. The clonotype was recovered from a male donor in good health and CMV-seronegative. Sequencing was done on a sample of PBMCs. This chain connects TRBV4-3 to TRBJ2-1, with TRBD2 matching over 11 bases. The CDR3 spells CASSQDSGTSGNEQFF. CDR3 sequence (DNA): TGCGCCAGCAGCCAAGATTCCGGGACTAGCGGCAATGAGCAGTTCTTC.